The sequence of this T cell receptor beta chain was determined in a study of radiotherapy plus CTLA-4 blockade in lung cancer. Study conclusions and caveats: Expansion in blood of tumor-derived TCR clones was seen after radiotherapy plus ipilimumab.

Germline V CDR1 and CDR2: MNHEY, SMNVEV (reference sequence). With V trimmed by 3 bases and J by 4 bases, 4 bases remained unmatched. The CDR3 spans 16 residues. As for this clone: The antigen remains undetermined.

Profiled with immunoSEQ multiplex PCR; TCRdb holds only in-frame clones, not every one. The sample holds about 110,000 clones, more than 65% seen once. This sample comprised peripheral blood, obtained from a patient treated with radiotherapy plus ipilimumab. This TCR was sampled from a human donor with non-small cell lung cancer that progressed on radiotherapy plus ipilimumab. Some clones in this sample may be carry-over from other donors' samples. The rearrangement uses TRBV27 and TRBJ2-5; 14 bases agree with TRBD2. CDR3 DNA: TGTGCCAGCAGTTTCGGGACTAGCGGGGGCGGAGAGACCCAGTACTTC. This sequence encodes CASSFGTSGGGETQYF.